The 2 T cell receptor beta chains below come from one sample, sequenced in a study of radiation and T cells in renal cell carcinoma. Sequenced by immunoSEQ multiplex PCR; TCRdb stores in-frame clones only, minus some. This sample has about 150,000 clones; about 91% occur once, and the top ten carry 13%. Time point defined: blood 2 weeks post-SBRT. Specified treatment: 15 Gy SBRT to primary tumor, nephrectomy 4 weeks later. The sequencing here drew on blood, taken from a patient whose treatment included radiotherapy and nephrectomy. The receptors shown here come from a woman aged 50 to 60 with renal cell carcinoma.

CDR3 sequence (DNA): TGCGCCAGCAGCGCCGGGACAGTGACAACTAATGAAAAACTGTTTTTT. Translation: CASSAGTVTTNEKLFF. The chain combines TRBV5-1 with TRBJ1-4; 7 nucleotides agree with TRBD1. Trimming cost V 4 bases and J 0 bases; bases outside gene matches: 6. The germline gives CDR1 SGHRS, CDR2 YFSETQ. This CDR3 region has 16 residues.

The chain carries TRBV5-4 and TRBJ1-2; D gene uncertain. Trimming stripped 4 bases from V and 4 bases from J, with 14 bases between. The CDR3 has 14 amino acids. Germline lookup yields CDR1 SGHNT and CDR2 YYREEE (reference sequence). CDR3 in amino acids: CASSQYTGGYGYTF. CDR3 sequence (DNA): TGTGCCAGCAGCCAATACACTGGCGGCTATGGCTACACCTTC.